A single sample gave rise to the 13 T cell receptor beta chains below, sequenced in a study of blood T cell repertoires in COVID-19. TCRdb's table, derived via immunoSEQ multiplex PCR, lists solely in-frame clones and lacks some. The sample has roughly 380,000 clones; 88% are singletons. The sample taken for sequencing was PBMCs or T cells enriched from blood (not recorded which). The receptors were gathered from a woman younger than 45 who had been exposed to COVID-19.

This chain links TRBV18 with TRBJ2-1, with TRBD2 identical over 16 bases. After removal of 6 bases from V and 7 bases from J, the junction contained 9 bases not matched to a gene. This CDR3 is built from 17 residues. Germline V gene data show CDR1 as KGHSH and CDR2 as LQKENI. The CDR3 DNA is TGTGCCAGCTCTGAGGGACTAGCGGGAGGGCCGCTGAATGAGCAGTTCTTC. This codes for CASSEGLAGGPLNEQFF.

V gene TRBV19 combines with J gene TRBJ2-7, with TRBD1 matching 7 bases. CDR1 is LNHDA, CDR2 SQIVND, per germline (reference sequence). The length of the CDR3 is 14 residues. V gave up 0 bases and J gave up 7 bases; unmatched junction bases: 6. CDR3 in amino acids: CASSIDPGTDEQYF. The CDR3, as DNA: TGTGCCAGTAGTATAGATCCGGGGACAGATGAGCAGTACTTC.

V is TRBV19 and J is TRBJ1-1; 7 bases line up with TRBD1. The CDR3 loop spans 19 amino acids. Trimming cost V 7 bases and J 0 bases; bases outside gene matches: 20. CDR1 is LNHDA, CDR2 SQIVND, per germline (reference sequence). The CDR3 DNA reads TGTGCCAGTACGGTTCCAGGGGGGTCCCGGGGGAGGATGAACACTGAAGCTTTCTTT. This translates into CASTVPGGSRGRMNTEAFF.

The V gene is TRBV29-1, the J gene TRBJ1-2; TRBD1 aligns across 7 bases. Per the germline V gene, CDR1 is SQVTM and CDR2 is ANQGSEA. The CDR3 length is 12 residues. The V gene end was trimmed by 4 bases and the J gene end by 4 bases; junction bases not matched to a gene: 3. For the CDR3, the DNA is TGCAGCGTTGCAGGGACAGCCTATGGCTACACCTTC. Its translation: CSVAGTAYGYTF. The entire variable domain, with the rest obtained from reference TRBV29-1 and TRBJ1-2, is as follows: SAVISQKPSRDICQRGTSLTIQCQVDSQVTMMFWYRQQPGQSLTLIATANQGSEATYESGFVIDKFPISRPNLTFSTLTVSNMSPEDSSIYLCSVAGTAYGYTFGSGTRLTVV.

The chain employs TRBV7-3 and TRBJ1-6; 7 positions match TRBD1. The germline gives CDR1 SGHTA, CDR2 FQGTGA. The CDR3 contains 14 residues. J was trimmed by 13 bases and V by 5 bases; bases with no gene match: 11. As DNA, the CDR3 is TGTGCCAGCAGCCTTAGGGACAGCCGCTCGCCCCTCCACTTT. Its translation: CASSLRDSRSPLHF.

The chain is built from TRBV5-1 and TRBJ1-5, with D possibly matching TRBD1 (6 bases). CDR1 and CDR2 (germline): SGHRS, YFSETQ. The V and J ends lost 4 bases and 6 bases respectively, with 11 bases between them. CDR3 length equals 13 residues. This CDR3 reads CASSPEGVQPQHF. The DNA of the CDR3 is TGCGCCAGCAGCCCCGAGGGGGTTCAGCCCCAGCATTTT.

The chain links TRBV19 to TRBJ2-3, with 10 bases that match TRBD2. With 8 bases clipped from V and 2 bases from J, the junction kept 19 bases outside the gene matches. Per germline, CDR1 LNHDA and CDR2 SQIVND (reference sequence). The CDR3 runs to 19 residues. CDR3 residues: CASPPRRLAGDEVTDTQYF. The CDR3, as DNA: TGTGCCAGTCCACCCCGGCGTCTAGCGGGAGATGAGGTCACAGATACGCAGTATTTT.

V usage is TRBV6-4 and J usage is TRBJ2-3; 11 nucleotides align to TRBD2. Germline-derived CDR1 and CDR2 are MRHNA and SNTAGT. The CDR3 is made up of 15 amino acids. The V and J ends lost 3 bases and 9 bases, in that order; junction bases with no gene match: 8. The CDR3: CASSEGLAGGGTQYF. CDR3 in DNA: TGTGCCAGCAGTGAAGGGCTAGCGGGAGGAGGGACGCAGTATTTT.

The chain uses TRBV5-1 and TRBJ1-1; a weak D match, TRBD1 (5 bases). V was shortened by 0 bases and J by 9 bases, with 6 bases between the two germline ends. The CDR3 consists of 11 residues. Germline V gene data show CDR1 as SGHRS and CDR2 as YFSETQ. CDR3: CASSLGGQAFF. The CDR3 nucleotides read TGCGCCAGCAGCTTGGGGGGCCAAGCTTTCTTT.

The chain recombines TRBV4-1 with TRBJ2-7; D is possibly TRBD2 (5 bases). Germline CDR1 MGHRA, CDR2 YSYEKL. V dropped 1 base and J dropped 0 bases, with 10 bases sitting between them. The CDR3 runs to 15 residues. The CDR3 DNA reads TGCGCCAGCAGCCAAGGACATGGGAGCTCCTACGAGCAGTACTTC. Translated: CASSQGHGSSYEQYF.

V and J are TRBV7-2 and TRBJ2-7; 10 positions match TRBD2. Germline lookup yields CDR1 SGHTA and CDR2 FQGNSA. The CDR3 totals 16 residues. Trimming removed 5 bases from V and 0 bases from J; junction bases left unmatched: 7. CDR3 protein: CASSRPLAGVSYEQYF. For the CDR3, the DNA is TGTGCCAGCAGCCGGCCCCTAGCGGGAGTCTCCTACGAGCAGTACTTC.

This clone was picked up one time. The CDR3 sequence is CASSPLQGNTGELFF. Here the CDR3 DNA reads TGTGCCAGCAGCCCCCTCCAGGGGAACACCGGGGAGCTGTTTTTT. The chain is built from TRBV6-4 and TRBJ2-2; D is possibly TRBD1 (5 bases). Per the germline V gene, CDR1 is MRHNA and CDR2 is SNTAGT. The CDR3 contains 15 residues. Trimming removed 6 bases at V and 1 base at J, with 12 bases between.

The chain recombines TRBV25-1 with TRBJ2-7; 7 bases agree with TRBD2. This CDR3 comprises 16 residues. Germline loops: CDR1 MGHDK, CDR2 SYGVNS. V shed 1 base, J shed 4 bases, and the junction held 10 bases outside the gene matches. In DNA, the CDR3 is TGTGCCAGCAGTGAATTTGCTTCGACTAGCAGATACGAGCAGTACTTC. Protein sequence: CASSEFASTSRYEQYF.